This TCR beta chain stems from a study of glioma-infiltrating T cells. In this sample, this clonotype turned up once. Amplification of TCR alpha and beta CDR3 regions from RNA used iRepertoire nested multiplex PCR. TCRdb recomputed calls from the multiplex PCR reads with MiXCR, one row per CDR3 protein. The top ten clones hold about 18% of a sample with over 120,000 distinct CDR3 sequences, around 42% of them seen once. This CDR3 region has 13 residues. Trimming removed 5 bases at V and 10 bases at J, with 15 bases between. The rearrangement uses TRBV12-3 or TRBV12-4 and TRBJ1-5; the D gene is possibly TRBD1 (5 bases). The clonotype comes from a human donor with low-grade glioma or glioblastoma, undergoing nonglioma brain surgery, or in good health (not recorded which). The sequenced material came from glioma tissue, nonneoplastic brain tissue, or PBMCs (not recorded which). Here the CDR3 DNA reads TGTGCCAGCAGTCGGGACGCCTCGGATCCCCAGCATTTT. Translation gives CASSRDASDPQHF.